Listed here are 2 T cell receptor beta chains from one sample, sequenced in a study of HIV-infected patients and healthy controls. Whole blood was used without fractionation, so all unsorted peripheral T cells were included. Reverse transcription used around 500 ng RNA and constant-region primers for alpha and beta. Using multiplexing indices, alpha and beta chain libraries were generated apart by chain-specific third strand synthesis. Each CDR3 protein gets one entry after TCRdb re-called the 5' RACE reads with MiXCR. The data hold 7,000 to 8,500 distinct CDR3 sequences, with 5.5% to 7% observed a single time. The material sequenced was blood, taken before antiretroviral therapy. The source is an adult with HIV infection.

This clonotype was seen ten or more times. The chain employs TRBV4-1 and TRBJ1-2; the D is unclear. V was clipped by 1 base and J by 4 bases, with 13 bases between them. CDR1 is MGHRA, CDR2 YSYEKL, per germline. The CDR3 consists of 15 residues. The CDR3 sequence: CASSQVPPSGYGYTF. The CDR3 region has the DNA TGCGCCAGCAGCCAAGTCCCGCCTTCAGGCTATGGCTACACCTTC.

By frequency in the sample, this clonotype is medium-sized. V gene TRBV4-1 combines with J gene TRBJ1-1, with a weak D call TRBD1 (5 bases). The CDR3 covers 14 residues. Between the trimmed V and J ends, which lost 5 bases and 5 bases, there was a span of 15 bases. CDR1 is MGHRA and CDR2 is YSYEKL in the germline V gene. CDR3 nucleotides: TGCGCCAGCAGCAACTCTGGCGGGGGAACTGAAGCTTTCTTT. Amino acid sequence: CASSNSGGGTEAFF.